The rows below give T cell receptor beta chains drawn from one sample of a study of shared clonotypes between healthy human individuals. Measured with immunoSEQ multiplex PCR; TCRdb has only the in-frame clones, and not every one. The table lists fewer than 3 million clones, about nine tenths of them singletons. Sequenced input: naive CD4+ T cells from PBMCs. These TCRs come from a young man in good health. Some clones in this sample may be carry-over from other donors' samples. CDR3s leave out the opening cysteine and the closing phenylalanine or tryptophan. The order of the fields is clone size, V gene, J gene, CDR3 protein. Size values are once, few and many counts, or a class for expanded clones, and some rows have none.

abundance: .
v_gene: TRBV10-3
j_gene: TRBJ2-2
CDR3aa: AIRKTGPGTGELF

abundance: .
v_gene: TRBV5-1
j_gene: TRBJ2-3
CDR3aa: ASSLLTPTDTQY

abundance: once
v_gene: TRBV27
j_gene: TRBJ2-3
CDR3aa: ASSLGGRFTDTQY

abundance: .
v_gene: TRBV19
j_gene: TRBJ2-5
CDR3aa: ASSGEQETQY

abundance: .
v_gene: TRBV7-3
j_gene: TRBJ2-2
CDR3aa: ASSLQAVLNTGELF

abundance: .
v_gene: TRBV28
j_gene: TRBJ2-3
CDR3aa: ASSLSGGGDTDTQY

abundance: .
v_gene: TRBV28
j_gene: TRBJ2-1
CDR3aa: ASVGSGGPGVGQF

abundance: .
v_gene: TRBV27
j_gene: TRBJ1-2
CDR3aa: ASRKTQVGGYT

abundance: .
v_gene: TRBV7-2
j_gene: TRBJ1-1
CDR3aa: ASRPGQWANEAF

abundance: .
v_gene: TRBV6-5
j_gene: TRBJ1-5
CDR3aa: ASRPPGQGHQPQH

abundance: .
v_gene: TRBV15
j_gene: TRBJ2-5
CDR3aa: ATSRDIWQGGQETQY

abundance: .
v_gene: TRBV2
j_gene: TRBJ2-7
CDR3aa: ASIREHLYEQY

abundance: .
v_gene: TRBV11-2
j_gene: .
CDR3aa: ASSLSRNSAYYEQY

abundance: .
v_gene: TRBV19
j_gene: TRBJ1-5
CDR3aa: ASSLGTGGQPQH

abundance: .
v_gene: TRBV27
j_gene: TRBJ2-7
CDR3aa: ASSLTGGEQY

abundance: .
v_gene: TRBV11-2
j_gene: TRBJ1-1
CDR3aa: ASSLPDGSTEAF

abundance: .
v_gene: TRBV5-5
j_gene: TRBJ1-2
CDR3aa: ASSLTGADYYGYT

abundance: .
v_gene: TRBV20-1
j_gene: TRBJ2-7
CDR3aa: SASQGSEQY

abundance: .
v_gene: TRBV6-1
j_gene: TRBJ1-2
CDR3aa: ASSVGQSYGYT

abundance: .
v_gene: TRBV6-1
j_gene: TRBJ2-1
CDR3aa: ASSERTSGGEQF

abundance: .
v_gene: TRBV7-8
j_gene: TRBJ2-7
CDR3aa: ASSLVLGLTSYEQY

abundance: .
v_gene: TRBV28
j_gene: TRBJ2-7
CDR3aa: ASRQPGTRFVEQY

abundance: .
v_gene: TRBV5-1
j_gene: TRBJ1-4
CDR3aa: ASSRGGVEEKLF

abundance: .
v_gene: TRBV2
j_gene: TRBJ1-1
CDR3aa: ASSESRGGRTEAF

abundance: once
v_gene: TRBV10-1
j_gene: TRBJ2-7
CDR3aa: ASSESRGRPSPYEQY

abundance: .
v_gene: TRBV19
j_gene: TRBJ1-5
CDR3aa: ASSMGQGVPQH

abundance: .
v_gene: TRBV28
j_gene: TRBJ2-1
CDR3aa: ATGTSGRGNEQF

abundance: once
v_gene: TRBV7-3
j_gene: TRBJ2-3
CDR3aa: ASSFGLAASTDTQY

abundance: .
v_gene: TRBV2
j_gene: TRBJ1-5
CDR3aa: ASSPQGSEQPQH

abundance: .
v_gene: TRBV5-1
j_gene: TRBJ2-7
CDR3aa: ASSLDTSGRYEQY

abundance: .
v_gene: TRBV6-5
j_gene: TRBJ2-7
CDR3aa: ASRKPGEHEQY

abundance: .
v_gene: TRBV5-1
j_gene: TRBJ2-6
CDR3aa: ASSLVALSGANVLT

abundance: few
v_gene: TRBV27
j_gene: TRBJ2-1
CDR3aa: ASREADNEQF

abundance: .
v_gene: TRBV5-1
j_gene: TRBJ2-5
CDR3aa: ASSLVGGVGETQY

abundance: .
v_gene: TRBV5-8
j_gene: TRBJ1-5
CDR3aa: ASSRRGNQPQH

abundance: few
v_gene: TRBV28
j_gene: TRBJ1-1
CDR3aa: ASSSGPTEAF

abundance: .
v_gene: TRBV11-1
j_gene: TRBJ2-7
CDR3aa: ASSVSRTSGRAGKDEQY

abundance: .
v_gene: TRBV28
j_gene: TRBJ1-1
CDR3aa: ASSLSGTVNTEAF

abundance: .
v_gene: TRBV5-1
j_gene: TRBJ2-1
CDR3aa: ASSLVASLYNEQF

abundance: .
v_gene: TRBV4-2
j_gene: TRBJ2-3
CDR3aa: ASSPWASGSTDTQY

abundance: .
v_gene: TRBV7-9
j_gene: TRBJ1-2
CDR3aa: ASSPGVPNGYT

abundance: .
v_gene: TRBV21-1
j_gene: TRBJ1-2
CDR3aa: ASSAHVRENYGYT

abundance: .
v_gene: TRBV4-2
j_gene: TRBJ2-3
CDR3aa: ASSQKRWRDGADTQY

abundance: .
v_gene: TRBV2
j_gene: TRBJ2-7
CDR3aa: ASGNDRDFYEQY

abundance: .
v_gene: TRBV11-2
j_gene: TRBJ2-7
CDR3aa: ASSSTGPSYEQY

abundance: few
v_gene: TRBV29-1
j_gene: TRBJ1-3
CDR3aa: SGATNSGNTIY

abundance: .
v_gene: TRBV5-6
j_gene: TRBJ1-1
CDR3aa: ASSLRFNTEAF

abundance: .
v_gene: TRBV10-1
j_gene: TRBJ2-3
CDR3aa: ASGQGSRVTDTQY

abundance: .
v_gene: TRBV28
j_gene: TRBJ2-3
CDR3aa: ASTLRGTRHTDTQY